This entry features one T cell receptor beta chain sequence. Only one count was recorded for this clone. The clone's antigen remains unknown. No base quality information exists; no much larger clone differs at one position. This sample is part of a study of PD-1 blockade in mismatch repair-deficient tumors (dated by TCRdb to 2017 to 2019). About the study as a whole: Between September 2013 and 2016, more than 75 consecutive patients with about 11 mismatch repair-deficient cancer types, all previously treated and progressing, were enrolled in the trial. Tumor-associated T cell clones in the peripheral blood of patients responding to PD-1 blockade were tracked using deep sequencing of TCR CDR3 regions.

The method behind the library was the immunoSEQ multiplex PCR assay. The table comes from immuneACCESS by way of TCRdb, which keeps in-frame sequences with V and J called. Part of the clones is missing from these tables; in studies checked, under half for an unresolved V gene and the rest for unknown reasons. This sample comprises approximately 50,000 clones, 78% of them detected only once. Around 3.4% of the sample rests with the top ten. Overall study results and their limits: Rapid expansion after pembrolizumab followed by contraction, generally before radiologic responses, was shown by tumor-resident clones, which were often undetectable in blood before treatment.

CDR1 and CDR2 are read off the germline V gene (reference sequence) as MNHNY and SVGAGI. From cysteine to phenylalanine, the CDR3 is 15 amino acids long. Only the CDR3 part of the read is kept: 45 bases, read in frame from the first base. Trimmed from V: 6 bases; trimmed from J: 5 bases; junction bases lacking a gene match: 7. For each enrolled patient, mismatch repair deficiency was established using either polymerase chain reaction or immunohistochemistry. TCR sequencing was carried out for three patients who responded to pembrolizumab therapy. Pembrolizumab PD-1 blockade was prospectively tested in advanced mismatch repair-deficient cancers, regardless of tissue of origin, in the phase II trial. Peripheral blood T cell samples were gathered serially, both before PD-1 blockade started and at multiple time points afterward. Blood sampling time points were reported as weeks after the first dose of pembrolizumab.

This receptor was obtained from an adult with mismatch repair-deficient cancer. The sequence joins TRBV6-6 to TRBJ2-3, and TRBD2 matches 11 of the central bases. The specimen was peripheral blood, collected 4 weeks after starting pembrolizumab. The CDR3 here reads CASSLLAGGQDTQYF. The sequenced DNA is TGTGCCAGCAGCCTCCTAGCGGGAGGTCAAGATACGCAGTATTTT.